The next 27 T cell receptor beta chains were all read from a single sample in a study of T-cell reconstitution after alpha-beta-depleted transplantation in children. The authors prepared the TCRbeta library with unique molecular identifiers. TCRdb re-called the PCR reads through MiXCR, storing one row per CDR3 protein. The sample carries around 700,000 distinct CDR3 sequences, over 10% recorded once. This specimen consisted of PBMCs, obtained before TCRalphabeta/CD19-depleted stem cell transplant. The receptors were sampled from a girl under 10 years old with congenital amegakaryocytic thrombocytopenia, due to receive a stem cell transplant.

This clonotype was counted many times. This chain's CDR3 is CSARWATGGSYNEQFF. The CDR3 nucleotides read TGCAGTGCTAGATGGGCGACGGGAGGCTCCTACAATGAGCAGTTCTTC. This sequence joins TRBV20-1 and TRBJ2-1, with 7 bases that match TRBD2. Germline assignment: CDR1 DFQATT and CDR2 SNEGSKA (reference sequence). The V segment lost 2 bases and the J segment 0 bases; nucleotides outside the gene matches: 7. The CDR3 is made up of 16 amino acids.

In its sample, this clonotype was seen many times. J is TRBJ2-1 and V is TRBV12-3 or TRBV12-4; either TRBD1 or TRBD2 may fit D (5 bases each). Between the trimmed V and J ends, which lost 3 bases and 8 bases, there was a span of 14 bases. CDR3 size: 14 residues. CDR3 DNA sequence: TGTGCCAGCAGTTTGAATTTAGGGACGGATGAGCAGTTCTTC. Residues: CASSLNLGTDEQFF.

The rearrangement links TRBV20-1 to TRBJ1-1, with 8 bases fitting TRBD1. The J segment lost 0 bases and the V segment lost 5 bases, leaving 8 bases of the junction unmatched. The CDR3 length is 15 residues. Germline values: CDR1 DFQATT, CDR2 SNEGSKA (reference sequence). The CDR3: CSADWTGLVNTEAFF. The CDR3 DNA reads TGCAGTGCTGACTGGACAGGGCTGGTGAACACTGAAGCTTTCTTT.

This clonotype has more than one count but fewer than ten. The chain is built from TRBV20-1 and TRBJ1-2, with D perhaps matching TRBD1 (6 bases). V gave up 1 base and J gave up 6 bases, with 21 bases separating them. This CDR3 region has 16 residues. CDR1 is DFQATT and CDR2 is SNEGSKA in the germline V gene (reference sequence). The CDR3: CSARVPGRGTTDGYTF. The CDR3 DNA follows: TGCAGTGCTAGAGTCCCCGGGAGGGGGACTACCGATGGCTACACCTTC.

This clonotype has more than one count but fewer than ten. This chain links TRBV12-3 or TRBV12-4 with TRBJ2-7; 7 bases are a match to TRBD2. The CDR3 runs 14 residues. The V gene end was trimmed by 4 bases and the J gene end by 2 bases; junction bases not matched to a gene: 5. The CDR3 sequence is CASSSSSGAYEQYF. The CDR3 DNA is TGTGCCAGCAGTTCATCTAGCGGAGCCTACGAGCAGTACTTC.

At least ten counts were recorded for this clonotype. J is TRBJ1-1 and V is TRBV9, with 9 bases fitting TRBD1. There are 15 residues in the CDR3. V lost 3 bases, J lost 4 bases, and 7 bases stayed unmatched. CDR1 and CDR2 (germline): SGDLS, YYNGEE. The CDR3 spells CASSERQGVGTEAFF. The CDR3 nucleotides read TGTGCCAGCAGCGAAAGACAGGGGGTCGGCACTGAAGCTTTCTTT.

The CDR3 protein is CASSLVTGGRNLKAFF. Written as DNA, the CDR3 is TGTGCCAGCAGTTTGGTGACAGGGGGCCGTAATTTGAAAGCTTTCTTT. The chain carries TRBV28 and TRBJ1-1, with 10 bases matching TRBD1. Germline V gives CDR1 MDHEN, CDR2 SYDVKM. This CDR3 contains 16 residues. V lost 3 bases and J lost 9; bases outside the gene matches: 13.

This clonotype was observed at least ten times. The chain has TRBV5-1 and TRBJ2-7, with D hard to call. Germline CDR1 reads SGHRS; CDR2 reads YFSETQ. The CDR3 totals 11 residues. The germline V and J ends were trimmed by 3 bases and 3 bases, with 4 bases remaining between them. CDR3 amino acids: CASSSHYEQYF. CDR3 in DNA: TGCGCCAGCAGCTCCCACTACGAGCAGTACTTC.

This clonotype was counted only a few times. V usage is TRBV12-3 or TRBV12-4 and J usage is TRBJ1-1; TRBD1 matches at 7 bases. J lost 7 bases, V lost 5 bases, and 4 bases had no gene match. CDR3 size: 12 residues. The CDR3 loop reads CASSEQGIEAFF. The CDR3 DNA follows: TGTGCCAGCAGTGAACAGGGGATTGAAGCTTTCTTT.

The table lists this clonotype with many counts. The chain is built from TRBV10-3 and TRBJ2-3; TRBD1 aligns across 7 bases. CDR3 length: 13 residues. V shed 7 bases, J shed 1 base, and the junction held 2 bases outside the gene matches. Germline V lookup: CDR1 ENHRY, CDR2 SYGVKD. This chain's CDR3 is CAITGQGTDTQYF. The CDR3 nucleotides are TGTGCCATCACCGGACAGGGCACAGATACGCAGTATTTT.

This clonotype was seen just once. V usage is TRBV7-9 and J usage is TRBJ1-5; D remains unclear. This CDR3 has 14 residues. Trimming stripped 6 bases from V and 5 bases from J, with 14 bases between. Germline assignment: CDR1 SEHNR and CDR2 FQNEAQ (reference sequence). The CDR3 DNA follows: TGTGCCAGCAGTCCTGTTGGGGATTATCAGCCCCAGCATTTT. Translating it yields CASSPVGDYQPQHF. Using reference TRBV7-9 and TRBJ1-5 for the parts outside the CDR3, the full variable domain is DTGVSQNPRHKITKRGQNVTFRCDPISEHNRLYWYRQTLGQGPEFLTYFQNEAQLEKSRLLSDRFSAERPKGSFSTLEIQRTEQGDSAMYLCASSPVGDYQPQHFGDGTRLSIL.

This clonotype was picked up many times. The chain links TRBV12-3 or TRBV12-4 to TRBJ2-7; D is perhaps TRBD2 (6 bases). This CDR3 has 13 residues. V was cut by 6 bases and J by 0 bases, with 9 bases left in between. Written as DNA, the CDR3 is TGTGCCAGCAGCCGGGACTTCTCCTACGAGCAGTACTTC. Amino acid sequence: CASSRDFSYEQYF.

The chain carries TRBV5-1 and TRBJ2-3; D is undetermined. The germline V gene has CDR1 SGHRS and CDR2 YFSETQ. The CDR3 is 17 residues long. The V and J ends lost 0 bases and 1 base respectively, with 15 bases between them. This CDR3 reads CASSLDLVSPGTDTQYF. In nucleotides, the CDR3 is TGCGCCAGCAGCTTGGATTTGGTCAGTCCGGGCACAGATACGCAGTATTTT.

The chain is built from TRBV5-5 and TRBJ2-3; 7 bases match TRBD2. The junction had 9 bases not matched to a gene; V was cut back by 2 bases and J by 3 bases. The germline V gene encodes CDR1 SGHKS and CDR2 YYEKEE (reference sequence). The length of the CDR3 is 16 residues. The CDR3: CASSLNLAEGTDTQYF. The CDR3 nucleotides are TGTGCCAGCAGCTTAAACCTAGCGGAGGGGACAGATACGCAGTATTTT.

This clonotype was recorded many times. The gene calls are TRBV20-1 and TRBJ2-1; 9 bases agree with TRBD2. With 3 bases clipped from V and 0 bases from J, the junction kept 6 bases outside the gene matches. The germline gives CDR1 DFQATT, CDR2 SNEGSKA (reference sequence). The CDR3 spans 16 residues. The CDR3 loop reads CSARGRLAASYNEQFF. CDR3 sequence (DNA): TGCAGTGCTAGGGGGCGACTAGCGGCCTCCTACAATGAGCAGTTCTTC.

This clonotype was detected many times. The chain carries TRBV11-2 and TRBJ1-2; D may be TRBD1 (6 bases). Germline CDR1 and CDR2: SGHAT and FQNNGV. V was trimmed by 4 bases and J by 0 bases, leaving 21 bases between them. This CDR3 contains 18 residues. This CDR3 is CASSSFRGSSTSNYGYTF. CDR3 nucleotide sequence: TGTGCCAGCAGCTCATTTAGGGGGAGCAGTACATCTAACTATGGCTACACCTTC.

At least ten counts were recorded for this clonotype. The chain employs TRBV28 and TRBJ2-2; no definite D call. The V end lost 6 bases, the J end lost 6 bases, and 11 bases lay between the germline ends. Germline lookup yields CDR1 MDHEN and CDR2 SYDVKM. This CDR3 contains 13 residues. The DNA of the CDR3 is TGTGCCAGCAGGTTAAGGGTTCCCGGGGAGCTGTTTTTT. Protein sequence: CASRLRVPGELFF.

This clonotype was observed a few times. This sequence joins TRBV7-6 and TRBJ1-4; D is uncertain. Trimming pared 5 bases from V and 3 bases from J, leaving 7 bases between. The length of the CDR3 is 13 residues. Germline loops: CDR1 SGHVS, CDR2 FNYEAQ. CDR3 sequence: CASSRYSNEKLFF. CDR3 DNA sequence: TGTGCCAGCAGCAGGTACTCTAATGAAAAACTGTTTTTT.

CDR3 in amino acids: CASSLLVSETQYF. CDR3 DNA sequence: TGTGCCAGCAGCTTGCTTGTATCAGAGACCCAGTACTTC. V is TRBV5-4 and J is TRBJ2-5; D gene unclear. Germline assignment: CDR1 SGHNT and CDR2 YYREEE (reference sequence). The CDR3 runs 13 residues. The V end was cut by 1 base, the J end by 4 bases, with 8 bases between.

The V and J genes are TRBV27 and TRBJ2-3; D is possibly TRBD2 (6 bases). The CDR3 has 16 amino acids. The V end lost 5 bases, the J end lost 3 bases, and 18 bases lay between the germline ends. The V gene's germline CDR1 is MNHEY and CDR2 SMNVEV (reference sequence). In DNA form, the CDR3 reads TGTGCCAGCAGTCTACTACTCGGACTACCGACAGATACGCAGTATTTT. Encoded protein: CASSLLLGLPTDTQYF.

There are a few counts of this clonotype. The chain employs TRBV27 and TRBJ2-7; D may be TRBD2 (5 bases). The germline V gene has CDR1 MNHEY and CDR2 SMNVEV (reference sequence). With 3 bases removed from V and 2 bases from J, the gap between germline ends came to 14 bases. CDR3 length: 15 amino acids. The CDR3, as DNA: TGTGCCAGCAGTTTTAGCCGAACCGGGGCCTACGAGCAGTACTTC. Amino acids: CASSFSRTGAYEQYF.

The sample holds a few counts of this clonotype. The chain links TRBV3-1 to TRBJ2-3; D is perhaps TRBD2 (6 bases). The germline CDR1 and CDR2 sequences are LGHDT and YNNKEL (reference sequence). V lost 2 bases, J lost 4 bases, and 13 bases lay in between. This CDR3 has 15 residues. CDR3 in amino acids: CASSQTEGRPDTQYF. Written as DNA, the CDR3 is TGTGCCAGCAGCCAAACGGAGGGCCGACCAGATACGCAGTATTTT.

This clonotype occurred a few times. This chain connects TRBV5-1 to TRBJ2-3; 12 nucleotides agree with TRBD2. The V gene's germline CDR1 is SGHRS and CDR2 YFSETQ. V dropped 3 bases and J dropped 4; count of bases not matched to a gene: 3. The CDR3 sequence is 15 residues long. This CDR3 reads CASSSGLAGPDTQYF. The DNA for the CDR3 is TGCGCCAGCAGCTCCGGACTAGCGGGACCAGATACGCAGTATTTT.

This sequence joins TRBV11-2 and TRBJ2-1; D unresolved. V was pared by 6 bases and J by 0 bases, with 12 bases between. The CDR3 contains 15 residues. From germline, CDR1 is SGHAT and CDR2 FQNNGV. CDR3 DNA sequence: TGTGCCAGCAGTTATAAACAGAGCTCCTACAATGAGCAGTTCTTC. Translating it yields CASSYKQSSYNEQFF. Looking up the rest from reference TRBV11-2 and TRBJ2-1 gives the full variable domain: EAGVAQSPRYKIIEKRQSVAFWCNPISGHATLYWYQQILGQGPKLLIQFQNNGVVDDSQLPKDRFSAERLKGVDSTLKIQPAKLEDSAVYLCASSYKQSSYNEQFFGPGTRLTVL.

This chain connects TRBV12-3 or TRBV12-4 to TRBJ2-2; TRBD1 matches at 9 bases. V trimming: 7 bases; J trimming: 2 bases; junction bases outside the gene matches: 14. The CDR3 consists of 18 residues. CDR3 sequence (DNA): TGTGCCAGCAACCCGGACAGGGGCCCTGCTTTAAACACCGGGGAGCTGTTTTTT. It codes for CASNPDRGPALNTGELFF.

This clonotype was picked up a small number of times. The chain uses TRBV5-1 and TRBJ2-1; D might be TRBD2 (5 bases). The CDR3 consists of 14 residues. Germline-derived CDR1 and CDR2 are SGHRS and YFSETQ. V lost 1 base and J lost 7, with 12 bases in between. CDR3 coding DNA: TGCGCCAGCAGCTTGAACGGAGGCGTGAATGAGCAGTTCTTC. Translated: CASSLNGGVNEQFF. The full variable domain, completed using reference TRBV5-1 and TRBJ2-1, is KAGVTQTPRYLIKTRGQQVTLSCSPISGHRSVSWYQQTPGQGLQFLFEYFSETQRNKGNFPGRFSGRQFSNSRSEMNVSTLELGDSALYLCASSLNGGVNEQFFGPGTRLTVL.

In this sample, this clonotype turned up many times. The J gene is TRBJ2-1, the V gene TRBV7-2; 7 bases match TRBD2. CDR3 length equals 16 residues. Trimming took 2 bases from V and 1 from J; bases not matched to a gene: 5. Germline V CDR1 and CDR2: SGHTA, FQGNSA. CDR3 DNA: TGTGCCAGCAGCTTATGGGCGCGGGGGTCCTACAATGAGCAGTTCTTC. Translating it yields CASSLWARGSYNEQFF.